The next 9 T cell receptor beta chains were all read from a single sample in a study of T cell repertoires in aging, cancer and after chemotherapy. TRB rearrangements spanning V, D and J were amplified using mixed TRB-A/B primers. TCRdb re-derived calls from the multiplex PCR reads in MiXCR, one entry per CDR3 protein. The sample has about 8,500 distinct CDR3 sequences, about 40% seen once. The template was genomic DNA from peripheral blood, not RNA. The sample was blood. The source of these receptors is a human donor with a solid tumor.

This clonotype counts as medium-sized. This chain joins TRBV11-3 and TRBJ2-1, with 13 bases identical to TRBD2. This CDR3 has 19 residues. V lost 0 bases, J lost 5 bases, and 10 bases stayed unmatched. Germline CDR1 and CDR2: SGHNT and YENEEA. The CDR3 nucleotides read TGTGCCAGCAGCTTAGATGGCCCTCGACTAGCGGGAGGCGACAATGAGCAGTTCTTC. It encodes CASSLDGPRLAGGDNEQFF.

This clonotype has just a few counts. The germline gene is not matched at one end of the junction; a read error may be the cause. The chain is built from TRBV13 and TRBJ2-2, with D perhaps assigned TRBD1 or TRBD2 (6 bases each). Germline-derived CDR1 and CDR2 are PRHDT and FYEKMQ (reference sequence). This CDR3 spans 15 amino acids. CDR3: CASSLQGGDDGELFF. CDR3 coding DNA: TGTGCCAGTAGCTTACAGGGCGGGGATGATGGGGAGCTGTTTTTT. Complete variable domain (other parts from reference TRBV13 and TRBJ2-2): AAGVIQSPRHLIKEKRETATLKCYPIPRHDTVYWYQQGPGQDPQFLISFYEKMQSDKGSIPDRFSAQQFSDYHSELNMSSLELGDSALYFCASSLQGGDDGELFFGEGSRLTVL.

This clonotype came up a few times. The chain couples TRBV6-1 to TRBJ2-5; TRBD2 agrees at 12 bases. There are 17 residues in the CDR3. Germline V gives CDR1 MNHNS, CDR2 SASEGT. After removal of 3 bases from V and 5 bases from J, the junction contained 10 bases not matched to a gene. The CDR3 loop is CASSDPLASGGGETQYF. CDR3 coding DNA: TGTGCCAGCAGTGACCCCCTGGCTAGCGGGGGGGGGGAGACCCAGTACTTC.

The V and J genes are TRBV15 and TRBJ1-1; 9 bases line up with TRBD1. Germline V gene data show CDR1 as LNHNV and CDR2 as YYDKDF (reference sequence). The V segment lost 0 bases and the J segment 1 base; nucleotides outside the gene matches: 3. The CDR3 sequence is 16 residues long. The CDR3 nucleotides are TGTGCCACCAGCAGAGATCCGGGACAGGGGAACACTGAAGCTTTCTTT. As protein: CATSRDPGQGNTEAFF.

The chain combines TRBV19 with TRBJ2-3; 8 bases map to TRBD2. CDR3 length: 14 amino acids. V trimming: 10 bases; J trimming: 2 bases; junction bases outside the gene matches: 8. Germline assignment: CDR1 LNHDA and CDR2 SQIVND (reference sequence). CDR3 loop: CAILTSAYTDTQYF. CDR3 nucleotide sequence: TGTGCCATATTGACTAGCGCCTACACAGATACGCAGTATTTT.

The chain has TRBV18 and TRBJ2-1; D remains unclear. V lost 2 bases and J lost 1, with 6 bases in between. The germline CDR1 and CDR2 sequences are KGHSH and LQKENI. The CDR3 is 14 amino acids. In DNA, the CDR3 is TGTGCCAGCTCACCAAGAATGTCCTACAATGAGCAGTTCTTC. It yields the protein CASSPRMSYNEQFF.

This chain uses TRBV6-5 with TRBJ2-6; no clear D gene. Trimming pared 4 bases from V and 4 bases from J, leaving 14 bases between. The CDR3 is 16 residues long. CDR1 is MNHEY, CDR2 SVGAGI, per germline. CDR3 in DNA: TGTGCCAGCAGTTCCCATCGCTTCCTGGGGGCCAACGTCCTGACTTTC. Translating gives CASSSHRFLGANVLTF.

By frequency in the sample, this clonotype is medium-sized. This chain links TRBV19 with TRBJ2-6, with 8 bases aligning to TRBD2. There are 16 residues in the CDR3. Germline loops: CDR1 LNHDA, CDR2 SQIVND (reference sequence). V dropped 5 bases and J dropped 4; count of bases not matched to a gene: 7. This CDR3 reads CASSSREGLGANVLTF. CDR3 sequence (DNA): TGTGCCAGTAGTTCCCGGGAGGGGCTAGGGGCCAACGTCCTGACTTTC.

This clonotype has more than one count but fewer than ten. The J gene is TRBJ2-1, the V gene TRBV6-5; the match to TRBD1 covers 8 bases. The germline V gene encodes CDR1 MNHEY and CDR2 SVGAGI. V dropped 6 bases and J dropped 4; count of bases not matched to a gene: 14. This CDR3 is built from 17 residues. The CDR3 nucleotides are TGTGCCAGCAGCCCCCCCTTAGGCAGGGGGCGTTACAATGAGCAGTTCTTC. Amino acid sequence: CASSPPLGRGRYNEQFF.